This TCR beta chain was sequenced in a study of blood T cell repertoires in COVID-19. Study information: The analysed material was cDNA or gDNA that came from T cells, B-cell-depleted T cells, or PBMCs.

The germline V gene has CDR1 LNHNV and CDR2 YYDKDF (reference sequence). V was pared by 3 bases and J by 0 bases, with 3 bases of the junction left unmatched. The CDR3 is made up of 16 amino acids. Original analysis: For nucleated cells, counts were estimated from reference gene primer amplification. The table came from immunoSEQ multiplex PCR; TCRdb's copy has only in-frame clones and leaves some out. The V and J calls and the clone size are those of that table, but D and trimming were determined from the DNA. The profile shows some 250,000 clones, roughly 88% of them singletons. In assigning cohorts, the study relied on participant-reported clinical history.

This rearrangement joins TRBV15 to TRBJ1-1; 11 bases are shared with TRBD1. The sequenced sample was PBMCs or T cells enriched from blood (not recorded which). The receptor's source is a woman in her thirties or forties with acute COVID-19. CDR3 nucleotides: TGTGCCACCAGCAGGGGGGACAGGGGGGTGAACACTGAAGCTTTCTTT. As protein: CATSRGDRGVNTEAFF.